These T cell receptor beta chains were read from a single sample in a study of blood T cells in healthy people across ages. One entry per CDR3 protein results from TCRdb running MiXCR on the 5' RACE reads. The data contain 590,000 or so distinct CDR3 sequences, roughly 31% of them singletons. Source material: blood. The receptors originated from a woman older than 75 in good health. Both conserved end residues are part of each CDR3. Fields, in order: CDR3 protein, CDR3 DNA, V gene, D gene, J gene, clone size, CDR3 length. D genes are given only for firm matches. Some rows have no size entry. The others give once, few or many, or a class for an expanded clone.

CSAGKDVEAFF,TGCAGTGCTGGTAAGGATGTGGAGGCTTTCTTT,TRBV20-1,NA,TRBJ1-1,NA,11
CASSRDRRSDTQYF,TGTGCCAGCAGCCGGGACCGTCGTTCTGATACGCAGTATTTT,TRBV7-7,NA,TRBJ2-3,many,14
CASSLAATGLYNEQFF,TGCGCCAGCAGCTTGGCCGCAACGGGATTATACAATGAGCAGTTCTTC,TRBV5-1,NA,TRBJ2-1,many,16
CSVTSTSGDTEAFF,TGCAGCGTTACGTCGACTTCGGGGGACACTGAAGCTTTCTTT,TRBV29-1,NA,TRBJ1-1,NA,14
CASSQDFPRGQGYTF,TGCGCCAGCAGCCAAGATTTCCCCAGGGGTCAAGGCTACACCTTC,TRBV4-3,NA,TRBJ1-2,many,15
CASSPLGSGGISYNEQYF,TGCGCCAGCAGCCCCCTCGGTAGCGGGGGGATCTCCTACAATGAGCAGTACTTC,TRBV5-1,TRBD2,TRBJ2-7,NA,18
CASSQDSHLAGGPLNEQFF,TGTGCCAGCAGCCAAGATTCCCATCTAGCGGGGGGGCCTCTCAATGAGCAGTTCTTC,TRBV3-1,TRBD2,TRBJ2-1,many,19
CASSAEMNTEAFF,TGTGCCAGCAGTGCGGAAATGAACACTGAAGCTTTCTTT,TRBV6-1,NA,TRBJ1-1,NA,13
CASHGQGINQPQHF,TGTGCCAGTCATGGACAGGGTATCAATCAGCCCCAGCATTTT,TRBV19,TRBD1,TRBJ1-5,once,14
CSARGTGNNSPLHF,TGCAGTGCTAGAGGAACGGGCAATAATTCACCCCTCCACTTT,TRBV20-1,NA,TRBJ1-6,many,14
CASRTGPEAFF,TGTGCCAGCAGGACAGGGCCTGAAGCTTTCTTT,TRBV6-2/TRBV6-3,TRBD1,TRBJ1-1,few,11
CASSLDGQGEEPQYF,TGTGCCAGCAGTTTAGATGGGCAGGGAGAAGAGCCCCAGTACTTC,TRBV28,NA,TRBJ2-5,NA,15
CSASPGPGSSETQYF,TGCAGTGCTAGTCCCGGTCCAGGCTCCTCAGAGACCCAGTACTTC,TRBV20-1,NA,TRBJ2-5,NA,15
CAWSVGSEQYF,TGTGCCTGGAGTGTAGGGAGCGAGCAGTACTTC,TRBV30,NA,TRBJ2-7,many,11
CASSYGPNTEAFF,TGTGCCAGCAGTTACGGGCCGAACACTGAAGCTTTCTTT,TRBV6-5,NA,TRBJ1-1,many,13
CASSFYRGEWSGANVLTF,TGTGCCAGCAGCTTTTATAGGGGGGAGTGGTCTGGGGCCAACGTCCTGACTTTC,TRBV5-6,NA,TRBJ2-6,few,18